Listed below are T cell receptor beta chains from one sample, sequenced in a study of blood T cells in healthy people across ages. TCRdb fed the 5' RACE reads into MiXCR, producing one record per CDR3 protein. Of 980,000 or so distinct CDR3 sequences in the sample, approximately 49% were seen once. The specimen was blood. The receptors were gathered from a man aged 25 to 40 in good health. Each CDR3 is given with its conserved first and last residue. The D gene is left open where the match is weak.

d_call | v_call | cdr3_aa
- | TRBV4-1 | CASSQEGQGSSYNEQFF
- | TRBV4-3 | CASSQARGVDEQFF
TRBD1 | TRBV11-2 | CASSLSFGTGSNTEAFF
TRBD1 | TRBV7-9 | CASSLGDRRPQHF
TRBD2 | TRBV27 | CASQRGAENIQYF
- | TRBV5-1 | CASSLNRQEAFF
TRBD1 | TRBV27 | CASSLFDRGPNSPLHF
- | TRBV3-1 | CASSQGGRRSRLSYTF
- | TRBV4-3 | CASSHPSGKLFF
- | TRBV29-1 | CSVDAEWDGKLFF
- | TRBV4-1 | CASSQDRWDTDTQYF
TRBD1 | TRBV18 | CASSPQGQSLSGANVLTF
- | TRBV29-1 | CSVEFRGSYEQYF
TRBD2 | TRBV29-1 | CSVEDRAGPSYNEQFF
- | TRBV7-2 | CASSLWDNSSNEQFF
- | TRBV6-7 | CASSYLLQGRTYEQYF
- | TRBV5-1 | CASSLAALQAGSTDTQYF
- | TRBV6-1 | CASSEVRGELFF
TRBD2 | TRBV4-3 | CASESKGGLAAYEQYF
- | TRBV28 | CASSLPGRRAEAFF
TRBD1 | TRBV29-1 | CSVGTGGAGEQYF
TRBD1 | TRBV3-1 | CASSQETGSKNIQYF
- | TRBV2 | CASIVGGPINEQYF
TRBD1 | TRBV5-6 | CASSLAWTGNTGELFF
TRBD2 | TRBV7-9 | CASSPSLTSDLETQYF
- | TRBV20-1 | CSARDPNGTYYEQFF
TRBD2 | TRBV3-1 | CASSQASGGGEQFF
- | TRBV24-1 | CAICRDTNTGELFF
- | TRBV11-2 | CASSPSRLANIQYF
- | TRBV29-1 | CSAWGETYEQYF
- | TRBV20-1 | CSAEVRSEQFF
- | TRBV6-5 | CASSPLGQSSYEQYF
TRBD1 | TRBV7-2 | CASSVHSGQGNKNIQYF
- | TRBV6-4 | CASSEGGATDTQYF
- | TRBV7-6 | CASSLEAELNTEAFF
- | TRBV4-3 | CASSLQDWYRTDTQYF
- | TRBV2 | CASRTAAYEQYF
- | TRBV5-1 | CASAADNTDTQYF
- | TRBV28 | CASSTGGDLNAPLHF
- | TRBV4-3 | CASSQDRVYKNIQYF
TRBD2 | TRBV12-3/TRBV12-4 | CASALRSISGGASGWDTQYF
- | TRBV6-2/TRBV6-3 | CASSLPGHGGNEQFF
TRBD2 | TRBV29-1 | CSVRATLARDTQYF
TRBD1 | TRBV12-3/TRBV12-4 | CASGIGTGNYEQYF
- | TRBV5-8 | CASSPTPGRNTEAFF
TRBD1 | TRBV27 | CASRWDTGVNEQFF
TRBD1 | TRBV4-3 | CASSRQTGDLGGYTF
TRBD1 | TRBV7-9 | CASSLTGTGEEAFF
- | TRBV6-6 | CASSSKTSSYEQYF
- | TRBV28 | CASSLSQWSTDTQYF
- | TRBV11-1 | CASSLGRARVDNEQFF
TRBD2 | TRBV6-5 | CASSYSTSGRGNNEQFF
TRBD1 | TRBV20-1 | CSAREGRGTGSSYEQYF